The following is a TCR beta chain sequence with its context. What this receptor recognizes is not known. One base away there is no much larger clone; base qualities are not given. This sample stems from a study of OX40 agonist ivuxolimab in advanced cancers. Background on the whole study: The costimulatory receptor OX40 (CD134) was targeted by ivuxolimab, a fully human IgG2 agonistic monoclonal antibody. Intravenous ivuxolimab was administered to patients every 2 weeks at six dose levels: 0.01, 0.1, 0.3, 1.5, 3 and 10 mg/kg. Of the 50 to 55 dose-escalation patients, hepatocellular carcinoma was present in approximately 20, melanoma in roughly 15, renal cell carcinoma in 9 and head and neck cancer in 9. In the dose-escalation cohort, over 65% of patients were male, and the mean age was approximately 60 years, with a range of about 20 to 90. Patients were allowed to have had prior anti-PD-1, anti-PD-L1 or anti-CTLA-4 therapy, and around two fifths of the dose-escalation patients had been treated with checkpoint inhibitors. Partial responses occurred in three dose-escalation patients: two with cutaneous melanoma and one with hepatocellular carcinoma. The purpose of peripheral TCRbeta sequencing was to test whether ivuxolimab changed TCR sequence diversity and led to clonal T-cell expansion. The paper describes the monotherapy dose-escalation part (N = 52 patients) of the phase I trial of ivuxolimab.

Genomic DNA was isolated from the sorted cells so that the TCRbeta CDR3 region could be sequenced. The immunoSEQ Assay was used to sequence the TCRbeta CDR3 regions. As stored in TCRdb, this immuneACCESS dataset retains in-frame rearrangements with V and J assigned. A fraction of the clones does not appear; measured against another copy, unresolved V genes explain less than half of the discrepancy, and the remainder lacks a known reason. The sample includes roughly 77,000 clones, with approximately 84% observed a single time. The ten biggest clones cover 0.5% to 0.65% of the sample. The paper's findings and limits, for the study overall: On average, CD8+ T cells showed more expanded clones than CD4+ T cells after ivuxolimab. Low levels of normalized T-cell clonal expansion were also seen in some nonresponding patients. At doses from 0.1 to 3.0 mg/kg, clonal expansion was seen in both CD4+ and CD8+ blood T cells between baseline and week 6. Which antigens the clonally expanded peripheral T cells were specific for was not determined. In partial responders in the 0.1-3.0 mg/kg groups, normalized peripheral clonal expansion was found to be among the lowest, especially among CD8+ T cells.

The CDR1 and CDR2 encoded by the germline V gene are SGHTA and FQGNSA. Taken from cysteine to phenylalanine, the CDR3 has 16 residues. Solely the CDR3 DNA is kept, with 48 bases framed from the first base. V is clipped by 1 base and J by 6 bases, and the sequence between their germline boundaries is 18 bases long. Patients with autoimmune disease history or receiving systemic immunosuppression were excluded from the trial. Peripheral blood for TCR sequencing was collected from all dose cohorts at baseline, on cycle 4 day 1, and on cycle 7 day 1. The samples were taken from a phase I, first-in-human, multicenter, open-label dose-escalation trial of ivuxolimab. Adults with locally advanced or metastatic melanoma, renal cell carcinoma, hepatocellular carcinoma or head and neck squamous cell carcinoma were enrolled in the trial. CD4+ and CD8+ T cells were sorted separately from peripheral blood before TCR sequencing.

Recombination joined TRBV7-2 with TRBJ1-1, with no D gene named confidently. Sequenced material: CD4+ or CD8+ T cells sorted from blood, taken in a trial of the OX40 agonist ivuxolimab. This clonotype originated in an adult with an advanced solid tumor such as melanoma, head and neck, liver or kidney cancer. The encoded CDR3 is CASSLEGRPKGSEAFF. The bases are TGTGCCAGCAGCTTAGAGGGTAGGCCAAAGGGCTCTGAAGCTTTCTTT.